Following are 30 T cell receptor beta chains from one sample sequenced in a study of technical replicates of blood from four donors. Method: immunoSEQ multiplex PCR; TCRdb's copy keeps in-frame clones and lacks some. The sample yields more than 95,000 clones, 95% seen once. The sequenced sample consisted of T cells isolated from PBMCs. The receptors were gathered from a human donor in good health.

This CDR3 reads CASSVGTSVSEQYF. CDR3 coding DNA: TGTGCCAGCAGCGTAGGGACTAGCGTAAGCGAGCAGTACTTC. The rearrangement uses TRBV9 and TRBJ2-7; the match to TRBD2 covers 9 bases. Germline V gene lookup returns CDR1 SGDLS and CDR2 YYNGEE. This CDR3 has 14 residues. With 0 bases clipped from V and 6 bases from J, the junction kept 4 bases outside the gene matches.

V is TRBV19 and J is TRBJ2-3, with 9 bases lining up with TRBD2. Germline CDR1 reads LNHDA; CDR2 reads SQIVND (reference sequence). V lost 5 bases, J lost 2 bases, and 20 bases stayed unmatched. CDR3 length equals 20 residues. CDR3 residues: CASSPFGLGRSGGSTDTQYF. The CDR3 nucleotides are TGTGCCAGTAGTCCATTCGGACTTGGAAGGAGCGGGGGGTCCACAGATACGCAGTATTTT.

The rearrangement uses TRBV28 and TRBJ2-7; 7 bases align to TRBD1. V lost 7 bases to trimming and J lost 1 base; unmatched junction nucleotides: 13. The CDR3 covers 16 residues. Germline V gene data show CDR1 as MDHEN and CDR2 as SYDVKM. CDR3 sequence reads: CASTPPDRVGSYEQYF. The CDR3 DNA reads TGTGCCAGCACCCCGCCCGACAGGGTAGGATCCTACGAGCAGTACTTC.

To note about this clone: The sample contains more than one DNA sequence encoding this CDR3. V usage is TRBV6-1 and J usage is TRBJ2-7; D is perhaps TRBD1 (6 bases). Germline loops: CDR1 MNHNS, CDR2 SASEGT. V was shortened by 3 bases and J by 3 bases, with 6 bases between the two germline ends. The CDR3 runs 12 residues. The CDR3 DNA follows: TGTGCCAGCAGTGAGACAGGCTACGAGCAGTACTTC. It is translated as CASSETGYEQYF.

For this clone: This specimen includes other DNA sequences encoding the same CDR3. This sequence joins TRBV6-5 and TRBJ2-6; 8 positions agree with TRBD1. The CDR3 is made up of 15 amino acids. Germline CDR1 is MNHEY and CDR2 is SVGAGI. J gave up 4 bases and V 8 bases, and 7 bases lay outside the gene matches. This CDR3 reads CASEQTGAGANVLTF. In nucleotides, the CDR3 is TGTGCCAGCGAACAGACAGGGGCCGGGGCCAACGTCCTGACTTTC.

The chain is built from TRBV4-1 and TRBJ2-7, with TRBD2 identical over 9 bases. This CDR3 comprises 17 residues. V dropped 2 bases and J dropped 1; count of bases not matched to a gene: 9. From germline, CDR1 is MGHRA and CDR2 YSYEKL. The CDR3 loop is CASSQIRLAVSSYEQYF. CDR3 nucleotide sequence: TGCGCCAGCAGCCAAATAAGACTAGCGGTATCGTCCTACGAGCAGTACTTC.

This chain connects TRBV28 to TRBJ2-1; no clear D gene. The germline gives CDR1 MDHEN, CDR2 SYDVKM. CDR3 size: 15 residues. Deletions cut 3 bases from V and 2 bases from J, with 11 bases between. The CDR3: CASSLVSRTYNEQFF. DNA for the CDR3: TGTGCCAGCAGTTTGGTCAGTCGAACCTACAATGAGCAGTTCTTC.

The chain employs TRBV5-1 and TRBJ2-7, with TRBD1 matching over 7 bases. J was trimmed by 0 bases and V by 4 bases; bases with no gene match: 4. The germline V gene has CDR1 SGHRS and CDR2 YFSETQ. This CDR3 spans 14 amino acids. CDR3 protein: CASSATGSSYEQYF. In nucleotides, the CDR3 is TGCGCCAGCAGCGCGACAGGGAGCTCCTACGAGCAGTACTTC.

Only one count was recorded for this clone. Other DNA sequences in the sample encode the same CDR3. The V gene is TRBV4-1, the J gene TRBJ2-7, with D perhaps TRBD1 (6 bases). The CDR3 length is 15 residues. Looked up from germline, CDR1 is MGHRA and CDR2 is YSYEKL. Trimming took 1 base from V and 4 from J, leaving 14 bases between them. CDR3 amino acids: CASSQVVGQSYEQYF. CDR3 sequence (DNA): TGCGCCAGCAGCCAAGTGGTCGGACAGTCGTACGAGCAGTACTTC.

Here the CDR3 DNA reads TGTGCCAGCAGCGCCTTTATGGGGGGGCCAGGGAAAGAGACCCAGTACTTC. Translating it yields CASSAFMGGPGKETQYF. The chain recombines TRBV4-2 with TRBJ2-5; weak D call: TRBD2 (7 bases). Per germline, CDR1 LGHNA and CDR2 YNFKEQ. Trimming took 5 bases from V and 3 from J, leaving 22 bases between them. This CDR3 comprises 17 residues.

J is TRBJ1-1 and V is TRBV4-1; D is undetermined. Germline V gene lookup returns CDR1 MGHRA and CDR2 YSYEKL. The V end was cut by 0 bases, the J end by 7 bases, with 9 bases between. The CDR3 runs 13 residues. CDR3 nucleotide sequence: TGCGCCAGCAGCCAAGATCAGGCAGTTGAAGCTTTCTTT. As protein: CASSQDQAVEAFF.

This chain connects TRBV7-6 to TRBJ2-7, with D maybe TRBD2 (5 bases). The CDR3 runs to 14 residues. Per germline, CDR1 SGHVS and CDR2 FNYEAQ. The V end was cut by 1 base, the J end by 7 bases, with 14 bases between. CDR3 residues: CASSLEPASGEQYF. Here the CDR3 DNA reads TGTGCCAGCAGCTTAGAGCCGGCATCGGGGGAGCAGTACTTC.

This clone was counted a single time. The chain uses TRBV2 and TRBJ2-5, with 7 positions matching TRBD2. The DNA end is a closer match to TRBJ2-7, so the J assignment may be wrong. This CDR3 has 15 residues. CDR1 and CDR2 from the germline V gene are SNHLY and FYNNEI. The CDR3 sequence: CALQSQRGLRYEQYF. CDR3 bases: TGTGCTCTACAGAGCCAGCGGGGTCTTCGCTACGAGCAGTACTTC.

The genes are TRBV7-8 and TRBJ2-3; perhaps TRBD1 as D (6 bases). Trimming shortened V by 5 bases and J by 2 bases, and 23 bases separated the two germline ends. Per the germline V gene, CDR1 is SGHVS and CDR2 is FQNEAQ. The CDR3 has 18 residues. The CDR3 DNA follows: TGTGCCAGCAGCCATTCCCGCATCAGGGGTTTGTACACAGATACGCAGTATTTT. Amino acids: CASSHSRIRGLYTDTQYF.

V gene TRBV9 combines with J gene TRBJ2-7; 9 nucleotides line up with TRBD1. CDR1 is SGDLS, CDR2 YYNGEE, per germline. After removal of 4 bases from V and 3 bases from J, the junction contained 5 bases not matched to a gene. This CDR3 is built from 14 residues. The CDR3 DNA sequence: TGTGCCAGCAGCAAAACAGGGGGCCTCTACGAGCAGTACTTC. It codes for CASSKTGGLYEQYF.

V usage is TRBV4-1 and J usage is TRBJ2-7; D is uncertain. CDR1 is MGHRA, CDR2 YSYEKL, per germline. The length of the CDR3 is 18 residues. Trimming cost V 2 bases and J 2 bases, with 22 bases left between them. The chain's CDR3 is CASSQPHSSPGHTYEQYF. The CDR3 nucleotides are TGCGCCAGCAGCCAACCCCATTCGTCCCCAGGCCATACCTACGAGCAGTACTTC.

This rearrangement joins TRBV28 to TRBJ2-7, with 10 bases identical to TRBD1. Germline loops: CDR1 MDHEN, CDR2 SYDVKM. The length of the CDR3 is 19 residues. V lost 5 bases and J lost 1; bases outside the gene matches: 17. In nucleotides, the CDR3 is TGTGCCAGCAGTCCGCGCCGGCGGGACAGGGGTGGCGGGTCCTACGAGCAGTACTTC. It codes for CASSPRRRDRGGGSYEQYF. Together with reference TRBV28 and TRBJ2-7, the CDR3 gives the full variable domain: DVKVTQSSRYLVKRTGEKVFLECVQDMDHENMFWYRQDPGLGLRLIYFSYDVKMKEKGDIPEGYSVSREKKERFSLILESASTNQTSMYLCASSPRRRDRGGGSYEQYFGPGTRLTVT.

J is TRBJ1-2 and V is TRBV28; D is perhaps TRBD1 (6 bases). Trimming left V 2 bases short and J 3 bases short, with 10 bases between. Germline CDR1 reads MDHEN; CDR2 reads SYDVKM. This CDR3 has 14 amino acids. CDR3 coding DNA: TGTGCCAGCAGTTTACTGGCAGGGGACTATGGCTACACCTTC. Translated: CASSLLAGDYGYTF.

The gene calls are TRBV7-9 and TRBJ2-7, with 10 bases that match TRBD2. The CDR3 contains 16 residues. V shed 4 bases, J shed 4 bases, and the junction held 10 bases outside the gene matches. The germline V gene encodes CDR1 SEHNR and CDR2 FQNEAQ (reference sequence). CDR3 in amino acids: CASSSLSSGGAYEQYF. CDR3 coding DNA: TGTGCCAGCAGCTCCCTGTCGAGCGGGGGGGCTTACGAGCAGTACTTC.

Concerning this clone: In the same sample, other DNA sequences code for this CDR3. V and J are TRBV9 and TRBJ2-1, with no clear D. The germline V and J ends were trimmed by 4 bases and 6 bases, with 20 bases remaining between them. Germline V lookup: CDR1 SGDLS, CDR2 YYNGEE. This CDR3 contains 16 residues. The CDR3 protein is CASSYYSSLTSNEQFF. CDR3 coding DNA: TGTGCCAGCAGCTACTATTCGAGTCTCACCTCCAATGAGCAGTTCTTC. The full variable domain, with the rest looked up from reference TRBV9 and TRBJ2-1, is DSGVTQTPKHLITATGQRVTLRCSPRSGDLSVYWYQQSLDQGLQFLIQYYNGEERAKGNILERFSAQQFPDLHSELNLSSLELGDSALYFCASSYYSSLTSNEQFFGPGTRLTVL.

V gene TRBV6-5 combines with J gene TRBJ2-1; D is ambiguous. V shed 6 bases and J shed 3 bases, with 9 bases lying between them. The CDR3 sequence is 13 residues long. The V gene's germline CDR1 is MNHEY and CDR2 SVGAGI. CDR3 in amino acids: CASRPTNYNEQFF. Written as DNA, the CDR3 is TGTGCCAGCAGGCCCACTAACTACAATGAGCAGTTCTTC.

V and J are TRBV9 and TRBJ2-4; 7 nucleotides agree with TRBD1. V shed 6 bases and J 8 bases; nucleotides not matched to a gene: 11. CDR1 and CDR2 from the germline V gene are SGDLS and YYNGEE. CDR3 length: 14 amino acids. The CDR3: CASNADRDRHIQYF. In DNA, the CDR3 is TGTGCCAGCAACGCAGACCGGGACAGACACATTCAGTACTTC.

The chain couples TRBV30 to TRBJ1-1, with no clear D. Deletions cut 5 bases from V and 4 bases from J, with 5 bases between. This CDR3 is 10 amino acids long. Germline CDR1 and CDR2: GTSNPN and SVGIG (reference sequence). The CDR3 nucleotides are TGTGCCTGGCGGGGCACTGAAGCTTTCTTT. Translation: CAWRGTEAFF.

The V and J genes are TRBV28 and TRBJ1-1; 9 bases fit TRBD1. The CDR3 totals 16 residues. V lost 5 bases to trimming and J lost 1 base; unmatched junction nucleotides: 8. Per the germline V gene, CDR1 is MDHEN and CDR2 is SYDVKM. CDR3 sequence reads: CASSDRPGQGNTEAFF. In DNA form, the CDR3 reads TGTGCCAGCAGTGACCGGCCGGGACAGGGGAACACTGAAGCTTTCTTT.

V gene TRBV28 combines with J gene TRBJ1-1; D not resolved. The germline CDR1 and CDR2 sequences are MDHEN and SYDVKM. The CDR3 extends over 16 amino acids. The V end lost 3 bases, the J end lost 4 bases, and 18 bases lay between the germline ends. The CDR3 nucleotides read TGTGCCAGCAGTTTTATTAGCGGCAAAGTGAGCACTGAAGCTTTCTTT. Amino acids: CASSFISGKVSTEAFF.

This clone appeared a few times. The chain couples TRBV5-1 to TRBJ2-5; D is perhaps TRBD1 (6 bases). CDR1 is SGHRS, CDR2 YFSETQ, per germline. The germline V and J ends were trimmed by 3 bases and 2 bases, with 11 bases remaining between them. The CDR3 extends over 14 amino acids. The CDR3 protein is CASSSRQVQETQYF. CDR3 nucleotides: TGCGCCAGCAGCTCGCGACAGGTTCAAGAGACCCAGTACTTC.

This chain links TRBV27 with TRBJ1-1; TRBD1 matches 7 bases. Germline V CDR1 and CDR2: MNHEY, SMNVEV (reference sequence). Unmatched junction bases numbered 5, after V lost 7 bases and J lost 0 bases. This CDR3 has 14 amino acids. DNA of the CDR3: TGTGCCAGCACTTCCGGACAGGTGAACACTGAAGCTTTCTTT. Encoded protein: CASTSGQVNTEAFF.

The CDR3 DNA sequence: TGTGCCAGCAGCCTGGGACTAGCGGGTACAGGCTACGAGCAGTACTTC. Translated: CASSLGLAGTGYEQYF. This chain uses TRBV9 with TRBJ2-7; 12 nucleotides agree with TRBD2. CDR1 is SGDLS, CDR2 YYNGEE, per germline. The J segment lost 3 bases and the V segment lost 4 bases, leaving 8 bases of the junction unmatched. The CDR3 contains 16 residues.

The J gene is TRBJ2-3, the V gene TRBV7-9; perhaps TRBD2 as D (6 bases). CDR3 length: 13 amino acids. Looked up from germline, CDR1 is SEHNR and CDR2 is FQNEAQ (reference sequence). V was shortened by 5 bases and J by 5 bases, with 11 bases between the two germline ends. The CDR3: CASSPLGGDTQYF. CDR3 nucleotides: TGTGCCAGCAGCCCTTTGGGGGGAGATACGCAGTATTTT.

In this sample, this clone turned up once. The rearrangement joins TRBV12-5 to TRBJ1-5; D unresolved. With 6 bases removed from V and 4 bases from J, the gap between germline ends came to 4 bases. CDR3 size: 11 residues. The germline gives CDR1 LGHNT, CDR2 FRNRAP. CDR3 sequence (DNA): TGTGCTAGTGGGACAAATCAGCCCCAGCATTTT. It translates to CASGTNQPQHF.